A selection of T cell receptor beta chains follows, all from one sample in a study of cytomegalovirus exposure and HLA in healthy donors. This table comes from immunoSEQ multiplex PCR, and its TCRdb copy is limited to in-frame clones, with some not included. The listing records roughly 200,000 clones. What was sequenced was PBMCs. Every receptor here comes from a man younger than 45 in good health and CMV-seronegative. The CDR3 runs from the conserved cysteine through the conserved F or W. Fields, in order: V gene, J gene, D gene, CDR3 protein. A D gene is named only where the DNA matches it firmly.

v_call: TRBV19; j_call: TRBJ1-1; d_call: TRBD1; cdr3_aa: CATQIGQGGTEAFF
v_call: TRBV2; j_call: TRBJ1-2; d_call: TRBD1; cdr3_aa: CASSGDRGWDGYTF
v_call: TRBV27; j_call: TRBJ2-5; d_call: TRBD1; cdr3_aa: CASSLFPPGQVSGETQYF
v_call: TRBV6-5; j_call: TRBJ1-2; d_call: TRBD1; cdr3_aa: CASSRDRGRGLYTF
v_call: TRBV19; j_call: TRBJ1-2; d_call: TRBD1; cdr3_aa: CASSTPGQVYGYTF
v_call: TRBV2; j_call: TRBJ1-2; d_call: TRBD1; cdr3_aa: CASTAQTGKYGYTF
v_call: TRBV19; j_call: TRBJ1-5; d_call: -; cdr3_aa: CASRISSGSSQPQHF
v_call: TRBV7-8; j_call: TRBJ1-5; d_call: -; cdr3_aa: CASSLDTGTSNQPQHF
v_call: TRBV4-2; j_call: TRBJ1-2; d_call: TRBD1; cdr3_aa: CASSQDAQGAGYTF
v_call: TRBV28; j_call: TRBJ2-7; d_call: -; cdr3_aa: CASKGGSIRYEQYF
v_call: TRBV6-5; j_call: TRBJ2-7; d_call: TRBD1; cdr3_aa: CASSYSKGQGAGEQYF
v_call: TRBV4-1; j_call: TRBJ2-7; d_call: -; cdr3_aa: CASSYSGTPYSEQYF
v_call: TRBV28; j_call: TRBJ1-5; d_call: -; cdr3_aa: CASSPAGSFTNF